Each of the 27 T cell receptor beta chains below was sequenced from the same sample in a study of blood T cell repertoires in COVID-19. Profiled with immunoSEQ multiplex PCR; TCRdb holds only in-frame clones, not every one. Seen here are 100,000 to 150,000 clones, 70% to 75% observed once, and the top ten hold approximately 5.7%. Sequencing used peripheral blood. The source of these receptors is a man aged 60-69 years with acute or convalescent COVID-19.

V usage is TRBV5-4 and J usage is TRBJ2-1; tentatively, D is TRBD2 (7 bases). Per germline, CDR1 SGHNT and CDR2 YYREEE (reference sequence). The CDR3 covers 15 residues. Between the trimmed V and J ends, which lost 4 bases and 6 bases, there was a span of 17 bases. Here the CDR3 DNA reads TGTGCCAGCAGCCGGGGGCGGACTAGTGTCAATGAGCAGTTCTTC. It yields the protein CASSRGRTSVNEQFF.

The chain is built from TRBV5-1 and TRBJ2-3, with D tentatively TRBD1 (6 bases). V lost 2 bases and J lost 6, with 13 bases in between. The CDR3 has 14 residues. The germline CDR1 and CDR2 sequences are SGHRS and YFSETQ. In DNA form, the CDR3 reads TGCGCCAGCAGCTTTTACAGGGTTGAGGATACGCAGTATTTT. Protein sequence: CASSFYRVEDTQYF. Together with reference TRBV5-1 and TRBJ2-3, the CDR3 gives the full variable domain: KAGVTQTPRYLIKTRGQQVTLSCSPISGHRSVSWYQQTPGQGLQFLFEYFSETQRNKGNFPGRFSGRQFSNSRSEMNVSTLELGDSALYLCASSFYRVEDTQYFGPGTRLTVL.

Written as DNA, the CDR3 is TGTGCCAGTAGTATTAAAACCCGGACAGGGCCGAACGAGCAGTACTTC. Amino acid sequence: CASSIKTRTGPNEQYF. The rearrangement links TRBV19 to TRBJ2-7, with 8 bases fitting TRBD1. V lost 3 bases to trimming and J lost 5 bases; unmatched junction nucleotides: 12. The CDR3 sequence is 16 residues long. Germline V gene data show CDR1 as LNHDA and CDR2 as SQIVND (reference sequence). The variable domain in full, completed from reference TRBV19 and TRBJ2-7, reads DGGITQSPKYLFRKEGQNVTLSCEQNLNHDAMYWYRQDPGQGLRLIYYSQIVNDFQKGDIAEGYSVSREKKESFPLTVTSAQKNPTAFYLCASSIKTRTGPNEQYFGPGTRLTVT.

CDR3: CAWTDGYGYTF. The CDR3 nucleotides are TGTGCCTGGACCGACGGGTATGGCTACACCTTC. The chain employs TRBV30 and TRBJ1-2; D remains unclear. CDR1 and CDR2 (germline): GTSNPN, SVGIG (reference sequence). V lost 4 bases and J lost 5, with 8 bases in between. The length of the CDR3 is 11 residues.

This clone has just one count. The rearrangement uses TRBV19 and TRBJ2-7; 9 nucleotides match TRBD1. The J segment lost 3 bases and the V segment lost 3 bases, leaving 6 bases of the junction unmatched. Per germline, CDR1 LNHDA and CDR2 SQIVND (reference sequence). The CDR3 is 15 residues long. For the CDR3, the DNA is TGTGCCAGTAGTATGTGGGGACAGGGAAACTACGAGCAGTACTTC. Amino acids: CASSMWGQGNYEQYF.

The chain recombines TRBV5-5 with TRBJ1-4; 11 nucleotides align to TRBD1. The CDR3 is 14 amino acids. Looked up from germline, CDR1 is SGHKS and CDR2 is YYEKEE (reference sequence). V shed 4 bases and J 12 bases; nucleotides not matched to a gene: 8. The CDR3 DNA follows: TGTGCCAGCAGCCGGGACAGGGGGTCTGATGAACTGTTTTTT. This codes for CASSRDRGSDELFF.

The count of this clone is one. The chain joins TRBV7-9 to TRBJ1-1, with 9 bases lining up with TRBD1. This CDR3 comprises 13 residues. Germline lookup yields CDR1 SEHNR and CDR2 FQNEAQ (reference sequence). Trimming took 5 bases from V and 5 from J; bases not matched to a gene: 3. CDR3 nucleotides: TGTGCCAGCAGCCGGACAGGGGTTACTGAAGCTTTCTTT. This encodes CASSRTGVTEAFF. Complete variable domain (other parts from reference TRBV7-9 and TRBJ1-1): DTGVSQNPRHKITKRGQNVTFRCDPISEHNRLYWYRQTLGQGPEFLTYFQNEAQLEKSRLLSDRFSAERPKGSFSTLEIQRTEQGDSAMYLCASSRTGVTEAFFGQGTRLTVV.

The chain combines TRBV10-3 with TRBJ2-3; D is unresolved. CDR3 size: 14 residues. The V gene lost 0 bases and the J gene lost 0 bases, with 4 bases spanning the gap. CDR1 and CDR2 from the germline V gene are ENHRY and SYGVKD. CDR3 in amino acids: CAISESSSTDTQYF. CDR3 nucleotides: TGTGCCATCAGTGAGTCGAGCAGCACAGATACGCAGTATTTT.

This chain links TRBV5-6 with TRBJ1-4, with TRBD1 matching over 8 bases. The CDR3 has 16 residues. CDR1 and CDR2 (germline): SGHDT, YYEEEE. J lost 7 bases, V lost 2 bases, and 10 bases had no gene match. The CDR3 here is CASSFWTGYRIEKLFF. The CDR3 nucleotides read TGTGCCAGCAGCTTCTGGACAGGGTATAGGATTGAAAAACTGTTTTTT.

V and J are TRBV4-2 and TRBJ2-1; 10 nucleotides align to TRBD2. The CDR3 is 19 residues long. CDR1 is LGHNA and CDR2 is YNFKEQ in the germline V gene. J gave up 6 bases and V 0 bases, and 14 bases lay outside the gene matches. The CDR3 DNA sequence: TGTGCCAGCAGCCAAGATCTGGATAGCGGGGGGATAGGGGGCAATGAGCAGTTCTTC. Residues: CASSQDLDSGGIGGNEQFF.

This clone was counted a few times. For the CDR3, the DNA is TGTGCCAGCAGGCGTGGGACTCTCTACGAGCAGTACTTC. Encoded protein: CASRRGTLYEQYF. V usage is TRBV6-5 and J usage is TRBJ2-7; TRBD2 is a possible D gene (6 bases). The V gene lost 6 bases and the J gene lost 3 bases, with 12 bases spanning the gap. There are 13 residues in the CDR3. Germline V gene lookup returns CDR1 MNHEY and CDR2 SVGAGI.

This clone was detected a few times. The chain is built from TRBV3-1 (or the pseudogene TRBV3-2) and TRBJ1-1; 7 bases map to TRBD1. The V and J ends lost 0 bases and 11 bases, in that order; junction bases with no gene match: 6. CDR1 is LGHDT, CDR2 YNNKEL, per germline (reference sequence). The CDR3 extends over 13 amino acids. The CDR3 is CASSQDDRERAFF. The CDR3, as DNA: TGTGCCAGCAGCCAAGACGACAGGGAAAGGGCTTTCTTT.

The V gene is TRBV18, the J gene TRBJ2-7, with 9 bases aligning to TRBD2. From germline, CDR1 is KGHSH and CDR2 LQKENI. The CDR3 has 15 residues. V dropped 3 bases and J dropped 3; count of bases not matched to a gene: 6. The CDR3 nucleotides are TGTGCCAGCTCACCCGGGGGGACTAGCAGCTACGAGCAGTACTTC. Its protein product is CASSPGGTSSYEQYF.

The rearrangement links TRBV6-2 or TRBV6-3 to TRBJ1-4; TRBD1 aligns across 7 bases. V shed 2 bases, J shed 0 bases, and the junction held 3 bases outside the gene matches. CDR3 length: 16 amino acids. Germline values: CDR1 MNHEY, CDR2 SVGEGT. In DNA, the CDR3 is TGTGCCAGCAGTTACGGGACAGAAGCAACTAATGAAAAACTGTTTTTT. Translated, it gives CASSYGTEATNEKLFF.

The rearrangement links TRBV5-1 to TRBJ1-1, with TRBD1 matching over 7 bases. V lost 4 bases and J lost 4; bases outside the gene matches: 10. CDR1 is SGHRS, CDR2 YFSETQ, per germline. This CDR3 spans 15 amino acids. CDR3 coding DNA: TGCGCCAGCAGCACAGGGCATACAGGGGCCACTGAAGCTTTCTTT. Residues: CASSTGHTGATEAFF.

The V call is TRBV5-1, the J call TRBJ1-4; D gene uncertain. The V gene's germline CDR1 is SGHRS and CDR2 YFSETQ. The CDR3 is made up of 14 amino acids. The V end lost 7 bases, the J end lost 0 bases, and 10 bases lay between the germline ends. In nucleotides, the CDR3 is TGCGCCAGCCAAGAGGATTCAACTAATGAAAAACTGTTTTTT. Protein product: CASQEDSTNEKLFF.

This clone was counted a few times. V gene TRBV9 combines with J gene TRBJ1-5, with 8 nucleotides matching TRBD1. Germline lookup yields CDR1 SGDLS and CDR2 YYNGEE. CDR3 length: 16 residues. The J segment lost 3 bases and the V segment lost 4 bases, leaving 9 bases of the junction unmatched. In nucleotides, the CDR3 is TGTGCCAGCAGCCCAGGCCGGACAGGGATCAATCAGCCCCAGCATTTT. It translates to CASSPGRTGINQPQHF.

The rearrangement joins TRBV7-7 to TRBJ2-6; tentatively, D is TRBD2 (5 bases). Germline CDR1 SSHAT, CDR2 FNYEAQ (reference sequence). This CDR3 has 15 residues. Deletions cut 1 base from V and 4 bases from J, with 8 bases between. CDR3 region: CASSLGTYGANVLTF. The CDR3 DNA sequence: TGTGCCAGCAGCTTAGGGACTTACGGGGCCAACGTCCTGACTTTC.

The chain joins TRBV7-8 to TRBJ2-7, with D possibly TRBD1 on 5 matching bases. The CDR3 sequence is 14 residues long. The V and J ends lost 2 bases and 1 base respectively, with 9 bases between them. Per germline, CDR1 SGHVS and CDR2 FQNEAQ. This CDR3 is CASSLWGQSYEQYF. In DNA form, the CDR3 reads TGTGCCAGCAGCTTATGGGGCCAATCCTACGAGCAGTACTTC.

This chain joins TRBV10-1 and TRBJ1-4; D not certain. The ends were cut back, 9 bases at V and 0 bases at J, with 8 bases in the middle. The CDR3 length is 13 residues. In germline, CDR1 is WNHNN, CDR2 SYGVQD (reference sequence). Here the CDR3 reads CASRSATNEKLFF. The CDR3 nucleotides read TGCGCCAGTCGTAGTGCAACTAATGAAAAACTGTTTTTT.

The chain uses TRBV2 and TRBJ1-5; TRBD1 agrees at 9 bases. Per the germline V gene, CDR1 is SNHLY and CDR2 is FYNNEI. The CDR3 is 15 residues long. V dropped 5 bases and J dropped 2; count of bases not matched to a gene: 4. The CDR3 bases are TGTGCCAGCAGTCAGACAGGGGGGGGCAATCAGCCCCAGCATTTT. The encoded protein is CASSQTGGGNQPQHF.

The J gene is TRBJ1-5, the V gene TRBV3-1 (or the pseudogene TRBV3-2); tentatively, D is TRBD1 (5 bases). V shed 4 bases and J shed 5 bases, with 12 bases lying between them. The CDR3 runs 14 residues. Germline loops: CDR1 LGHDT, CDR2 YNNKEL (reference sequence). The CDR3 DNA follows: TGTGCCAGCAGCCCCCACGGGGGTCATCAGCCCCAGCATTTT. Encoded protein: CASSPHGGHQPQHF.

The J gene is TRBJ2-3, the V gene TRBV9; TRBD2 agrees at 8 bases. From germline, CDR1 is SGDLS and CDR2 YYNGEE. The junction had 5 bases not matched to a gene; V was cut back by 0 bases and J by 5 bases. This CDR3 is built from 15 residues. The CDR3 reads CASSVGGTRGDTQYF. As DNA, the CDR3 is TGTGCCAGCAGCGTAGGGGGGACTAGGGGAGATACGCAGTATTTT.

The chain carries TRBV4-1 and TRBJ2-1, with D tentatively TRBD1 (5 bases). The CDR3 loop spans 15 amino acids. V dropped 4 bases and J dropped 0 bases, with 10 bases sitting between them. Germline V gene sequence: CDR1 MGHRA, CDR2 YSYEKL. CDR3 sequence: CASSLGQSSYNEQFF. CDR3 nucleotides: TGCGCCAGCAGCCTTGGACAAAGCTCCTACAATGAGCAGTTCTTC.

A single count supports this clone. The chain couples TRBV6-5 to TRBJ1-2; D remains ambiguous. Germline V gene lookup returns CDR1 MNHEY and CDR2 SVGAGI. Trimming left V 10 bases short and J 4 bases short, with 19 bases between. The CDR3 contains 14 residues. The CDR3 sequence: CANTSFVSFYGYTF. The CDR3 DNA is TGTGCCAACACAAGTTTTGTATCTTTCTATGGCTACACCTTC.

The chain's CDR3 is CASSYSDTPLHF. CDR3 bases: TGTGCCAGCAGTTACTCGGACACCCCCCTCCACTTT. The chain links TRBV6-2 or TRBV6-3 to TRBJ1-6; D perhaps matches TRBD1 (5 bases). Germline lookup yields CDR1 MNHEY and CDR2 SVGEGT. Trimming removed 0 bases at V and 13 bases at J, with 7 bases between. This CDR3 comprises 12 residues.

This clone has only one observation. CDR3 loop: CASSLAVGREKLFF. DNA of the CDR3: TGCGCCAGCAGCTTGGCCGTGGGAAGGGAGAAACTGTTTTTT. The chain links TRBV5-1 to TRBJ1-4; the D is unclear. The V gene's germline CDR1 is SGHRS and CDR2 YFSETQ. Trimming took 0 bases from V and 11 from J, leaving 14 bases between them. The length of the CDR3 is 14 residues.